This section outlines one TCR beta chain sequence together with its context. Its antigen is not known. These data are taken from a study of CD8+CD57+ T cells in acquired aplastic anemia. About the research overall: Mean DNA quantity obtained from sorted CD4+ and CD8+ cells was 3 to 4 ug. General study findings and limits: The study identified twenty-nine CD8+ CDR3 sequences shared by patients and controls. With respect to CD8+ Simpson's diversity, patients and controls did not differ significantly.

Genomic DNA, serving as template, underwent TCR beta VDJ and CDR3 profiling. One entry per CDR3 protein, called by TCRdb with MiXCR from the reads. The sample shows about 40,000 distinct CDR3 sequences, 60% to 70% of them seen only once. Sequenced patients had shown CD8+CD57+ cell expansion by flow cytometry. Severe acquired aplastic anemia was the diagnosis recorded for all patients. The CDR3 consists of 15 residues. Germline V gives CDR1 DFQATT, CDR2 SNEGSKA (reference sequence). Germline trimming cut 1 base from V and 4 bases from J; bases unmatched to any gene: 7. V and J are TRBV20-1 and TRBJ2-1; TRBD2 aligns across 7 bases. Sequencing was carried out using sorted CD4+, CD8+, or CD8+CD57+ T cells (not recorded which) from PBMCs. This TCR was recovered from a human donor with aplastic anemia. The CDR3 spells CSARGGTIVYNEQFF. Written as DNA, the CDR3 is TGCAGTGCTAGAGGTGGGACTATCGTATACAATGAGCAGTTCTTC.